These 21 T cell receptor beta chains were sequenced from one sample in a study of beta chain features in type 1 diabetes. Isolated RNA was reverse transcribed in full, so expressed TCRB transcripts were sequenced. Generated by immunoSEQ multiplex PCR, the TCRdb table keeps only in-frame clones and is missing some. The table lists 120,000 to 150,000 clones, 8% to 13% of them singletons. The material sequenced was naive CD4+ T cells from blood. Receptors originate from a man aged 18 to 30 in good health.

The chain is built from TRBV7-2 and TRBJ2-4, with 8 bases fitting TRBD1. V was clipped by 4 bases and J by 0 bases; unmatched bases: 5. From germline, CDR1 is SGHTA and CDR2 FQGNSA. The CDR3 loop spans 16 amino acids. Here the CDR3 DNA reads TGTGCCAGCAGCTCCAGGGGGCAGTTAGCCAAAAACATTCAGTACTTC. As protein: CASSSRGQLAKNIQYF.

This clone came up a few times. The V gene is TRBV6-5, the J gene TRBJ2-7; D is perhaps TRBD2 (7 bases). The CDR3 is made up of 15 amino acids. The V gene's germline CDR1 is MNHEY and CDR2 SVGAGI. V lost 0 bases and J 0 bases, leaving 9 bases between the germline ends. In DNA, the CDR3 is TGTGCCAGCAGTTACTCAGGGGGGGTCTCCTACGAGCAGTACTTC. It specifies CASSYSGGVSYEQYF.

This clone was counted between two and nine times. This chain links TRBV7-2 with TRBJ2-1; 8 positions match TRBD1. Per germline, CDR1 SGHTA and CDR2 FQGNSA. Trimming cost V 4 bases and J 4 bases; bases outside gene matches: 6. The CDR3 has 15 residues. The CDR3 DNA reads TGTGCCAGCAGCTCCGGACAGGGAGATTACAATGAGCAGTTCTTC. This gives the protein CASSSGQGDYNEQFF. Full variable domain (missing parts from reference TRBV7-2 and TRBJ2-1): GAGVSQSPSNKVTEKGKDVELRCDPISGHTALYWYRQSLGQGLEFLIYFQGNSAPDKSGLPSDRFSAERTGGSVSTLTIQRTQQEDSAVYLCASSSGQGDYNEQFFGPGTRLTVL.

This clone has only a few counts. The chain has TRBV19 and TRBJ1-5; 7 positions agree with TRBD1. The CDR3 spans 15 residues. Trimming removed 5 bases from V and 0 bases from J; junction bases left unmatched: 4. In germline, CDR1 is LNHDA, CDR2 SQIVND (reference sequence). The CDR3 sequence: CASSVGTVSNQPQHF. The CDR3 nucleotides read TGTGCCAGTAGTGTAGGGACAGTTAGCAATCAGCCCCAGCATTTT.

Only a few counts were recorded for this clone. V usage is TRBV11-3 and J usage is TRBJ2-3; D is unresolved. V was cut by 0 bases and J by 3 bases, with 7 bases left in between. Germline V gives CDR1 SGHNT, CDR2 YENEEA. There are 14 residues in the CDR3. The CDR3 nucleotides are TGTGCCAGCAGCTTAGAACCGGGTACAGATACGCAGTATTTT. Translating gives CASSLEPGTDTQYF.

This clone was detected a few times. The V call is TRBV4-3, the J call TRBJ2-5; D is uncertain. Trimming took 0 bases from V and 0 from J, leaving 5 bases between them. The germline V gene encodes CDR1 LGHNA and CDR2 YSLEER. The CDR3 totals 14 residues. The CDR3 loop reads CASSQDQYQETQYF. Here the CDR3 DNA reads TGCGCCAGCAGCCAAGATCAATACCAAGAGACCCAGTACTTC.

This clone was counted many times. The V gene is TRBV9, the J gene TRBJ2-3; weak D call: TRBD2 (6 bases). The CDR3 extends over 16 amino acids. V was trimmed by 0 bases and J by 1 base, leaving 12 bases between them. Germline CDR1 and CDR2: SGDLS and YYNGEE. The CDR3 nucleotides read TGTGCCAGCAGCGTAGGCGCGGGACCCGGCACAGATACGCAGTATTTT. Protein product: CASSVGAGPGTDTQYF. Full variable domain (remainder filled in from reference TRBV9 and TRBJ2-3): DSGVTQTPKHLITATGQRVTLRCSPRSGDLSVYWYQQSLDQGLQFLIQYYNGEERAKGNILERFSAQQFPDLHSELNLSSLELGDSALYFCASSVGAGPGTDTQYFGPGTRLTVL.

This sequence joins TRBV2 and TRBJ2-7; the D is unclear. Germline V gene data show CDR1 as SNHLY and CDR2 as FYNNEI. Trimming removed 6 bases at V and 0 bases at J, with 12 bases between. This CDR3 has 14 amino acids. The CDR3 spells CASRPQASSYEQYF. CDR3 in DNA: TGTGCCAGCAGGCCGCAGGCGAGCTCCTACGAGCAGTACTTC.

The chain links TRBV28 to TRBJ1-5, with 7 bases that match TRBD1. This CDR3 is 15 amino acids long. The junction had 7 bases not matched to a gene; V was cut back by 2 bases and J by 6 bases. From germline, CDR1 is MDHEN and CDR2 SYDVKM. The DNA for the CDR3 is TGTGCCAGCAGTTTAGGCCAGGGGGTGATTCAGCCCCAGCATTTT. Its protein is CASSLGQGVIQPQHF.

This clone has only a few counts. The V and J genes are TRBV27 and TRBJ1-2; the D is unclear. CDR1 is MNHEY and CDR2 is SMNVEV in the germline V gene (reference sequence). The CDR3 runs 12 residues. Trimming cost V 10 bases and J 4 bases, with 13 bases left between them. The CDR3 loop reads CATFFNTYGYTF. For the CDR3, the DNA is TGTGCCACCTTTTTTAACACCTATGGCTACACCTTC.

The V and J genes are TRBV6-5 and TRBJ1-5, with no clear D. Germline CDR1 and CDR2: MNHEY and SVGAGI. V lost 0 bases, J lost 4 bases, and 7 bases lay in between. The length of the CDR3 is 14 residues. CDR3 nucleotides: TGTGCCAGCAGTTACTCGGTCAGTAATCAGCCCCAGCATTTT. It is translated as CASSYSVSNQPQHF.

There are a few counts of this clone. For the CDR3, the DNA is TGTGCCAGCAGCTTACCGACAGGCGACTATGGCTACACCTTC. It yields the protein CASSLPTGDYGYTF. V is TRBV5-4 and J is TRBJ1-2; possibly TRBD1 for D (6 bases). The CDR3 totals 14 residues. V was clipped by 2 bases and J by 3 bases, with 11 bases between them. Germline CDR1 reads SGHNT; CDR2 reads YYREEE (reference sequence).

At least ten counts were recorded for this clone. The gene calls are TRBV4-1 and TRBJ2-3, with 10 bases lining up with TRBD2. After removal of 5 bases from V and 1 base from J, the junction contained 3 bases not matched to a gene. CDR3 size: 15 residues. Germline-derived CDR1 and CDR2 are MGHRA and YSYEKL. The CDR3, as DNA: TGCGCCAGCAGCTCCGGGACTAGCGGCACAGATACGCAGTATTTT. Its protein is CASSSGTSGTDTQYF.

The chain recombines TRBV7-6 with TRBJ2-7; 9 nucleotides line up with TRBD1. The junction had 7 bases not matched to a gene; V was cut back by 5 bases and J by 2 bases. Germline V CDR1 and CDR2: SGHVS, FNYEAQ. This CDR3 has 15 amino acids. The CDR3 DNA reads TGTGCCAGCAGCCCCAAGACAGGGGGACCCTACGAGCAGTACTTC. Translated, it gives CASSPKTGGPYEQYF. Full variable domain (rest looked up from reference TRBV7-6 and TRBJ2-7): GAGVSQSPRYKVTKRGQDVALRCDPISGHVSLYWYRQALGQGPEFLTYFNYEAQQDKSGLPNDRFSAERPEGSISTLTIQRTEQRDSAMYRCASSPKTGGPYEQYFGPGTRLTVT.

This clone was recorded a few times. V gene TRBV5-1 combines with J gene TRBJ2-7; D unclear. The germline V gene has CDR1 SGHRS and CDR2 YFSETQ. V dropped 7 bases and J dropped 6 bases, with 17 bases sitting between them. The CDR3 is made up of 13 amino acids. The CDR3: CASSGSATFEQYF. The CDR3 DNA is TGCGCCAGCTCAGGATCCGCGACCTTCGAGCAGTACTTC.

The sample holds many counts of this clone. This chain uses TRBV7-9 with TRBJ1-1; 7 nucleotides align to TRBD1. The CDR3 runs 14 residues. V lost 5 bases, J lost 6 bases, and 9 bases stayed unmatched. Germline CDR1 SEHNR, CDR2 FQNEAQ (reference sequence). The CDR3 protein is CASSGRQGGPEAFF. For the CDR3, the DNA is TGTGCCAGCAGCGGGCGTCAGGGGGGACCTGAAGCTTTCTTT.

This clone was seen ten or more times. V usage is TRBV13 and J usage is TRBJ2-3; possible D gene TRBD2, 7 bases. This CDR3 comprises 13 residues. Trimming took 3 bases from V and 4 from J, leaving 8 bases between them. Germline V gene lookup returns CDR1 PRHDT and CDR2 FYEKMQ (reference sequence). CDR3 sequence (DNA): TGTGCCAGCAGCTTGGGGGGGCCAGATACGCAGTATTTT. It translates to CASSLGGPDTQYF.

The rearrangement joins TRBV7-2 to TRBJ1-4, with D hard to call. This CDR3 has 14 residues. CDR1 is SGHTA, CDR2 FQGNSA, per germline. Trimming removed 2 bases at V and 6 bases at J, with 10 bases between. The CDR3 nucleotides are TGTGCCAGCAGCTTAATGACACCTGATGAAAAACTGTTTTTT. It encodes CASSLMTPDEKLFF.

The chain employs TRBV27 and TRBJ1-2; D possibly corresponds to TRBD1 (6 bases). Germline-derived CDR1 and CDR2 are MNHEY and SMNVEV (reference sequence). Deletions cut 5 bases from V and 7 bases from J, with 20 bases between. CDR3 size: 15 residues. CDR3 DNA: TGTGCCAGCAGTGTCCGGGACACCCTCGTTGGTGGCTACACCTTC. Translation gives CASSVRDTLVGGYTF.

This clone was counted a few times. The V gene is TRBV25-1, the J gene TRBJ2-1; 7 bases are a match to TRBD1. The CDR3 covers 13 residues. V gave up 0 bases and J gave up 10 bases; unmatched junction bases: 3. The germline gives CDR1 MGHDK, CDR2 SYGVNS. CDR3 loop: CASSEYIRGEQFF. The DNA for the CDR3 is TGTGCCAGCAGTGAATATATCAGGGGGGAGCAGTTCTTC. Full variable domain (outside the CDR3, taken from reference TRBV25-1 and TRBJ2-1): EADIYQTPRYLVIGTGKKITLECSQTMGHDKMYWYQQDPGMELHLIHYSYGVNSTEKGDLSSESTVSRIRTEHFPLTLESARPSHTSQYLCASSEYIRGEQFFGPGTRLTVL.

This rearrangement joins TRBV7-9 to TRBJ2-5; 7 nucleotides line up with TRBD1. Germline CDR1 is SEHNR and CDR2 is FQNEAQ (reference sequence). The ends lost 4 bases at V and 5 bases at J; junction bases unmatched: 7. The CDR3 contains 14 residues. CDR3 DNA sequence: TGTGCCAGCAGCTGGTGGGACAGCGAGGAGACCCAGTACTTC. Encoded protein: CASSWWDSEETQYF. The entire variable domain, with the rest obtained from reference TRBV7-9 and TRBJ2-5, is as follows: DTGVSQNPRHKITKRGQNVTFRCDPISEHNRLYWYRQTLGQGPEFLTYFQNEAQLEKSRLLSDRFSAERPKGSFSTLEIQRTEQGDSAMYLCASSWWDSEETQYFGPGTRLLVL.